This T cell receptor (beta chain) comes out of a study of blood T cells in healthy people across ages. Germline values: CDR1 SEHNR, CDR2 FQNEAQ (reference sequence). The ends lost 5 bases at V and 0 bases at J; junction bases unmatched: 12. The CDR3 loop spans 17 amino acids. Through a sample-barcoded 5' primer and a J-beta primer mix, a second PCR was run for roughly 7 to 12 cycles. Every individual sample yielded 3 million or more paired-end reads (each containing CDR3). TCRdb called the 5' RACE reads again in MiXCR, with one record for every CDR3 protein. The table lists hundreds of thousands of distinct CDR3 sequences, under 35% of them singletons. This clonotype was recorded at least ten times.

This receptor was identified in an elderly woman in good health. The sample consisted of blood. The V gene is TRBV7-9, the J gene TRBJ2-7; 8 bases are shared with TRBD1. The CDR3 is CASSPLGTGLSSYEQYF. In nucleotides, the CDR3 is TGTGCCAGCAGCCCTTTAGGGACAGGCCTTAGCTCCTACGAGCAGTACTTC.